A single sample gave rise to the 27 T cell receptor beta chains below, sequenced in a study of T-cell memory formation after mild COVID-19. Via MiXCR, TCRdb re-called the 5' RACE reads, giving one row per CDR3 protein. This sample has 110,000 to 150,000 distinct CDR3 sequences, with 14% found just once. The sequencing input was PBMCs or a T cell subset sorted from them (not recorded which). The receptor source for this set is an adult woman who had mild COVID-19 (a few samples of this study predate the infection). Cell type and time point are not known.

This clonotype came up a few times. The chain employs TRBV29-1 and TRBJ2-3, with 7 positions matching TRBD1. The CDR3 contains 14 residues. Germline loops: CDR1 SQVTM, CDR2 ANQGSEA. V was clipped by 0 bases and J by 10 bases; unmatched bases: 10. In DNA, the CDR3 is TGCAGCGTTGAAGATCTAGAGACAGGGACACCGCAGTATTTT. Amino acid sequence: CSVEDLETGTPQYF.

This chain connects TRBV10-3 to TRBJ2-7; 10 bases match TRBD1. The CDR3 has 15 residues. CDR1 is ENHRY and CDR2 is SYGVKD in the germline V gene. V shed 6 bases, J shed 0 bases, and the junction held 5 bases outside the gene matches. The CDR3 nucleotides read TGTGCCATCAGGGAGGACAGGGGGTCCTCCTACGAGCAGTACTTC. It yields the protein CAIREDRGSSYEQYF.

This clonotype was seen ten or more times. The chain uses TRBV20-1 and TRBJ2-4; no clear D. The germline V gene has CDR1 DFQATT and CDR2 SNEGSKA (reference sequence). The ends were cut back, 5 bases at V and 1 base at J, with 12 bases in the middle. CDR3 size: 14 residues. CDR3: CSASVLRAKNIQYF. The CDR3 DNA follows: TGCAGTGCTTCTGTATTACGGGCCAAAAACATTCAGTACTTC.

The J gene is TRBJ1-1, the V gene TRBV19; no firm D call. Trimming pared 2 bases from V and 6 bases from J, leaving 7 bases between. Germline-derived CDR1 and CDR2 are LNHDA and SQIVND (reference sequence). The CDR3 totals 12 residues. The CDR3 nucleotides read TGTGCCAGTAGTATAAGCCCTGCTGAAGCTTTCTTT. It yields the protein CASSISPAEAFF.

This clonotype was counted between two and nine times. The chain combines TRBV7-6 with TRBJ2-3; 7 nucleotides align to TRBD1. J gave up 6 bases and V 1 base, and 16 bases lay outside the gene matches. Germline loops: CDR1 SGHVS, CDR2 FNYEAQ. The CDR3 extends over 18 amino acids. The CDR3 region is CASSLEWGVTGKVDTQYF. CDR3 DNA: TGTGCCAGCAGCTTAGAATGGGGTGTGACAGGGAAGGTCGATACGCAGTATTTT.

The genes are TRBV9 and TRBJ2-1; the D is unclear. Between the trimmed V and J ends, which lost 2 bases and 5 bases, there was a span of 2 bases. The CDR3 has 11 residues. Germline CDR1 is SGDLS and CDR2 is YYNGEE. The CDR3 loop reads CASSVHNEQFF. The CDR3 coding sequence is TGTGCCAGCAGCGTTCACAATGAGCAGTTCTTC.

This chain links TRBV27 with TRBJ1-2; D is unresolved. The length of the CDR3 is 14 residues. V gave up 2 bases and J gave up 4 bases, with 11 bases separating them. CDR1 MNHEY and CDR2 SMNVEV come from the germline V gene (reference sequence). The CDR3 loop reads CASSLNGLGYGYTF. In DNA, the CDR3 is TGTGCCAGCAGTTTAAACGGTCTTGGCTATGGCTACACCTTC.

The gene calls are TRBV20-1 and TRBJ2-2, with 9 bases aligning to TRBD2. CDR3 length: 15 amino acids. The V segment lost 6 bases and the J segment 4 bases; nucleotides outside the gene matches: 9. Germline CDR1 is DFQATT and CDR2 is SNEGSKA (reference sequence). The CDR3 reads CSAVTPGLATGELFF. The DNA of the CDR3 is TGCAGTGCCGTCACTCCGGGACTAGCCACCGGGGAGCTGTTTTTT.

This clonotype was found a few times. CDR3 DNA: TGTGCCAGCAGTTACAGCAGGGCGTCTGAAGCTTTCTTT. It encodes CASSYSRASEAFF. This sequence joins TRBV6-5 and TRBJ1-1; perhaps TRBD1 as D (5 bases). Between the trimmed V and J ends, which lost 2 bases and 6 bases, there was a span of 10 bases. Germline V lookup: CDR1 MNHEY, CDR2 SVGAGI. There are 13 residues in the CDR3.

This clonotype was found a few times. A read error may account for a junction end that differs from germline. CDR3 loop: CASSDRLADTQYF. CDR3 in DNA: TGTGCTAGCAGCGATCGATTAGCAGATACGCAGTATTTT. The V gene is TRBV7-7, the J gene TRBJ2-3; D is ambiguous. The CDR3 is 13 amino acids. CDR1 is SSHAT, CDR2 FNYEAQ, per germline (reference sequence).

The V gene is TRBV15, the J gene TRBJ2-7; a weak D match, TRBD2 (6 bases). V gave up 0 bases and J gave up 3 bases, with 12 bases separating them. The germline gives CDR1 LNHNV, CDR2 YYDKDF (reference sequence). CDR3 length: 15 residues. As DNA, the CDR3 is TGTGCCACCAGCAGAGATCAGGAGGGTCTCTACGAGCAGTACTTC. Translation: CATSRDQEGLYEQYF.

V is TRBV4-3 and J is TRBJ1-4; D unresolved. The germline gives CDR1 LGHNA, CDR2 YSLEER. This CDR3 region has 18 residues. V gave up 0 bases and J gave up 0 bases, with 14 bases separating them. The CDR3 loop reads CASSQDSTPATTNEKLFF. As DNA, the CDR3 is TGCGCCAGCAGCCAAGACTCCACCCCGGCCACAACTAATGAAAAACTGTTTTTT.

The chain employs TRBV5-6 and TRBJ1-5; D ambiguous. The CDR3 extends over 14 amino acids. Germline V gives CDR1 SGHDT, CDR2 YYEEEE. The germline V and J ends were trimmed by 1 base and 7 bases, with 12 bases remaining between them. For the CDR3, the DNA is TGTGCCAGCAGCTTGTCCGCGGTTGGCCAGCCCCAGCATTTT. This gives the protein CASSLSAVGQPQHF.

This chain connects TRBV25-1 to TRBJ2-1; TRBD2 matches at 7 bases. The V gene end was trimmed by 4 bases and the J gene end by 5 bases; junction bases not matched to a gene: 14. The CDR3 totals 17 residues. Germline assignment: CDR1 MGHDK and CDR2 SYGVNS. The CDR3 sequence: CASSAVKAGVLHNEQFF. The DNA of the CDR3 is TGTGCCAGCAGTGCGGTAAAGGCGGGAGTACTCCACAATGAGCAGTTCTTC.

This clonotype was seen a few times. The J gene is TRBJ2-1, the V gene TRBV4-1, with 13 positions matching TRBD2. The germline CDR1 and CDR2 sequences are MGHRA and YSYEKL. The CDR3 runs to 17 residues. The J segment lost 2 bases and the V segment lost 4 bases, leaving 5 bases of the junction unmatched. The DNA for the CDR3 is TGCGCCAGCAGCCTTTTAGGGACTAGCGGGGCCTACAATGAGCAGTTCTTC. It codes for CASSLLGTSGAYNEQFF.

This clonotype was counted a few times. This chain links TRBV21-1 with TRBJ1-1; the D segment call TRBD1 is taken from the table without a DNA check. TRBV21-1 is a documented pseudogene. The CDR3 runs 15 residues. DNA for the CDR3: TGTGCCAGCAGCATCACGGGGGGGGTAAACACTGAAGCTTTCTTT. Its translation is CASSITGGVNTEAFF.

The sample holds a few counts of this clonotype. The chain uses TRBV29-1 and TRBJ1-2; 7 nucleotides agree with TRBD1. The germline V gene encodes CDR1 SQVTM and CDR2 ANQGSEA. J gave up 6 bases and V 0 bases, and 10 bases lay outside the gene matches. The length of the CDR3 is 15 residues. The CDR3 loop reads CSVEDFGTAGNGYTF. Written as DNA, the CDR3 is TGCAGCGTTGAAGATTTTGGGACAGCGGGAAATGGCTACACCTTC.

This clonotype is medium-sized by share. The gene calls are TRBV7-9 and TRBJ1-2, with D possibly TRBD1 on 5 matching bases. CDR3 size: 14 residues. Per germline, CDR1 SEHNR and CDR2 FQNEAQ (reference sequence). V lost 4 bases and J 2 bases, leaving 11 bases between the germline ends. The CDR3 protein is CASSSDSVNYGYTF. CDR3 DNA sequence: TGTGCCAGCAGCTCCGACAGTGTCAACTATGGCTACACCTTC.

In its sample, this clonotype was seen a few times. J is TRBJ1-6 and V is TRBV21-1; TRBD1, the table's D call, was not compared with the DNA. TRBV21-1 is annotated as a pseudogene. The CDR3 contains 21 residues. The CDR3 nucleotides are TGTGCCAGCAGCAAAAGGCCGACAGGGGAGCTACAAGGCTCCTATAATTCACCCCTCCACTTT. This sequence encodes CASSKRPTGELQGSYNSPLHF.

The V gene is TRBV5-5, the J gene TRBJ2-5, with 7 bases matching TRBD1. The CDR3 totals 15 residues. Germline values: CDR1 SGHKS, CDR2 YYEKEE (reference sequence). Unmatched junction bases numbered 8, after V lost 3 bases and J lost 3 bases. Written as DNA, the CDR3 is TGTGCCAGCAGCTCACCCGGGACAGCCGAAGAGACCCAGTACTTC. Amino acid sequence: CASSSPGTAEETQYF.

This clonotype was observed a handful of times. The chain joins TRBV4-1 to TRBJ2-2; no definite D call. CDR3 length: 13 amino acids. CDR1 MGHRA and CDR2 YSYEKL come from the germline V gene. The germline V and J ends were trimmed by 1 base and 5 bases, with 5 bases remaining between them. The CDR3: CASSQVVTGELFF. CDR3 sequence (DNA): TGCGCCAGCAGCCAAGTGGTTACCGGGGAGCTGTTTTTT.

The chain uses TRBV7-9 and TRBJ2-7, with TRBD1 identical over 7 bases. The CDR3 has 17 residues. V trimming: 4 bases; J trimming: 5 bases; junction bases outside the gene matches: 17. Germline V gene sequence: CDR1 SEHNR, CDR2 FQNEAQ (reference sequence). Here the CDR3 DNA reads TGTGCCAGCAGCTGCCCGCCAACGGGACAGACCCATGACGAGCAGTACTTC. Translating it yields CASSCPPTGQTHDEQYF.

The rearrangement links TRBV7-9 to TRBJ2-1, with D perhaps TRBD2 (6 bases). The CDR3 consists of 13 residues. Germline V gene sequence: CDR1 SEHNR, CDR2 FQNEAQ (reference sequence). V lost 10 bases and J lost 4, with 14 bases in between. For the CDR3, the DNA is TGTGCCACGGTTAGGGACTTATACAATGAGCAGTTCTTC. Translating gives CATVRDLYNEQFF.

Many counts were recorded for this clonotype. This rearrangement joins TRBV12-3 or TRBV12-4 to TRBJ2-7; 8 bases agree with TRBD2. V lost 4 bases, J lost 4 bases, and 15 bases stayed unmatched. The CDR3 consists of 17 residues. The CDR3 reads CASSSLPRSGRRYEQYF. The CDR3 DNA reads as TGTGCCAGCAGTTCGCTCCCTAGGAGCGGGAGAAGGTACGAGCAGTACTTC.

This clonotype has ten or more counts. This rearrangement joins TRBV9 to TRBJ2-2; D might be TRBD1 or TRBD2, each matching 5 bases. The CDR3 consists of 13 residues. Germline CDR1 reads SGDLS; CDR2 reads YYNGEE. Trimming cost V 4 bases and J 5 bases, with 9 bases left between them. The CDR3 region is CASSNGGTGELFF. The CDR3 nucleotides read TGTGCCAGCAGCAATGGGGGAACCGGGGAGCTGTTTTTT. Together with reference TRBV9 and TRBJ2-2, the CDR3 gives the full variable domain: DSGVTQTPKHLITATGQRVTLRCSPRSGDLSVYWYQQSLDQGLQFLIQYYNGEERAKGNILERFSAQQFPDLHSELNLSSLELGDSALYFCASSNGGTGELFFGEGSRLTVL.

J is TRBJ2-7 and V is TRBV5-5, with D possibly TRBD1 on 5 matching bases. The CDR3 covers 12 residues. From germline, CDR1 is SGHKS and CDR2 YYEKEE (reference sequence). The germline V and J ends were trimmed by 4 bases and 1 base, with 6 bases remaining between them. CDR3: CASSRTSYEQYF. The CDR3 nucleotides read TGTGCCAGCAGCAGGACATCCTACGAGCAGTACTTC.

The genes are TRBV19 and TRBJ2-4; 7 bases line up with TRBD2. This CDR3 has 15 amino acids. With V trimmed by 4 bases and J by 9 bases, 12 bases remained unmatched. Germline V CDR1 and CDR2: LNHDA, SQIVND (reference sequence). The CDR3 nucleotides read TGTGCCAGTAGTAATTGGGACTACCAAAGAGCCATTCAGTACTTC. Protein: CASSNWDYQRAIQYF.